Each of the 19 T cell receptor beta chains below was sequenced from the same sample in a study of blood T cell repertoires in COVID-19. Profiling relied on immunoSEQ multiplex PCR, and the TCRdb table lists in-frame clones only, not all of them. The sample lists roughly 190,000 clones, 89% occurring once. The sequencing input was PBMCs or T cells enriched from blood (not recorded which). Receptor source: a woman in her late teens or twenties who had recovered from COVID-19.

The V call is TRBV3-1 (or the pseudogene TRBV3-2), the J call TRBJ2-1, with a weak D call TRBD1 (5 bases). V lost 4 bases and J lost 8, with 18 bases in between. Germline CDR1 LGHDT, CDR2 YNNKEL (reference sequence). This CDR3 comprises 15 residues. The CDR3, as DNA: TGTGCCAGCAGCCGACAATTCAAAGGGGTGGATGAGCAGTTCTTC. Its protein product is CASSRQFKGVDEQFF.

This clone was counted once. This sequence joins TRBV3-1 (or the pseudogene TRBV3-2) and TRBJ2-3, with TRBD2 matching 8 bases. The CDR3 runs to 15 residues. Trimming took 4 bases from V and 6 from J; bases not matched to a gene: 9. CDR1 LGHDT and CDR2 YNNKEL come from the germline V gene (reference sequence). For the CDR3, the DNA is TGTGCCAGCAGCCTTTGGAGGGAGCGGGGGGATACGCAGTATTTT. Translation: CASSLWRERGDTQYF.

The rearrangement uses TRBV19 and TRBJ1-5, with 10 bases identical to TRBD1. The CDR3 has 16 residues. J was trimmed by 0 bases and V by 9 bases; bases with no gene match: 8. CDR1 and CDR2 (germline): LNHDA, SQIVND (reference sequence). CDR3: CASRDRGEFSNQPQHF. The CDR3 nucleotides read TGTGCCAGCAGGGACAGGGGAGAGTTTAGCAATCAGCCCCAGCATTTT.

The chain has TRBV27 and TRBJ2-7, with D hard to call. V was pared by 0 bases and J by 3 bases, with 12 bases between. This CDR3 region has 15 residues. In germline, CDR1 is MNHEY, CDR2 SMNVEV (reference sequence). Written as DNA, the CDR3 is TGTGCCAGCAGTTTATCGCGAGGTCTTTTCTACGAGCAGTACTTC. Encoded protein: CASSLSRGLFYEQYF.

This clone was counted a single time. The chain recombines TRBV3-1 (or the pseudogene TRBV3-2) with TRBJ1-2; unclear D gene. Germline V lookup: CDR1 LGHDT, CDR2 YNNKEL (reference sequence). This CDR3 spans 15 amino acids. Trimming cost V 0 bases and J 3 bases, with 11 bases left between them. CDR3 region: CASSQDYRGDYGYTF. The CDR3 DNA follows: TGTGCCAGCAGCCAAGATTATCGGGGAGACTATGGCTACACCTTC.

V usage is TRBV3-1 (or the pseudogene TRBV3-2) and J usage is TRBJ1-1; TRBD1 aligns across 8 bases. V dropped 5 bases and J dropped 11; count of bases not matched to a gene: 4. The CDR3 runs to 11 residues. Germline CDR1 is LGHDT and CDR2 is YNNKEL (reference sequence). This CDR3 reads CASSYTGGAFF. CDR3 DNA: TGTGCCAGCAGCTACACAGGGGGGGCTTTCTTT.

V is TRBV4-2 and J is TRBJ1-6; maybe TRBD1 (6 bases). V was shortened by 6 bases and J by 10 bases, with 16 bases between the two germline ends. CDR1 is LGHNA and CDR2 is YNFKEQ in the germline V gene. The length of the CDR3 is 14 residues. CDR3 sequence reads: CASSPGPTGSPLHF. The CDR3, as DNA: TGTGCCAGCAGTCCGGGCCCCACAGGGTCACCCCTCCACTTT.

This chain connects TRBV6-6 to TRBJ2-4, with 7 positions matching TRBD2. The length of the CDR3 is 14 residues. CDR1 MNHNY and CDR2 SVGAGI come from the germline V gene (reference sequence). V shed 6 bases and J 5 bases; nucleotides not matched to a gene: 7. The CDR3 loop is CASSGGWQENIQYF. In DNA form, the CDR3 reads TGTGCCAGCAGCGGGGGGTGGCAGGAAAACATTCAGTACTTC.

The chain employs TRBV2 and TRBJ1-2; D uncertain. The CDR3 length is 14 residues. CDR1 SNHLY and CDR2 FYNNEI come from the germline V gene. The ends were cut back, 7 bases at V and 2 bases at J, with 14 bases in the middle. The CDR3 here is CASTGRGVNYGYTF. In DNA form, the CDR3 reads TGTGCCAGCACCGGCCGGGGAGTCAACTATGGCTACACCTTC.

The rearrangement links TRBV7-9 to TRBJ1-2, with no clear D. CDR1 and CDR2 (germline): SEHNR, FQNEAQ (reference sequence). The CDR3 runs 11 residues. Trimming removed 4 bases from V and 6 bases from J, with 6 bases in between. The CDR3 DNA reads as TGTGCCAGCAGCTCCGGGGATGGCTACACCTTC. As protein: CASSSGDGYTF.

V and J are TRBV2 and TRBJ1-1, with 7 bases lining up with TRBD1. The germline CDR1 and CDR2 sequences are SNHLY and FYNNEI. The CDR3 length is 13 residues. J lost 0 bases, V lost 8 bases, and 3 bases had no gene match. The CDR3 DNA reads TGTGCCAGCTGGGACAGCCTGAACACTGAAGCTTTCTTT. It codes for CASWDSLNTEAFF.

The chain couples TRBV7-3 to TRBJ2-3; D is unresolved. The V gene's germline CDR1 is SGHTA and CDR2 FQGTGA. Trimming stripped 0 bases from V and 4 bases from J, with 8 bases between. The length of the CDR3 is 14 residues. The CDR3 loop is CASSLTPAADTQYF. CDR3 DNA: TGTGCCAGCAGCTTAACCCCCGCGGCAGATACGCAGTATTTT.

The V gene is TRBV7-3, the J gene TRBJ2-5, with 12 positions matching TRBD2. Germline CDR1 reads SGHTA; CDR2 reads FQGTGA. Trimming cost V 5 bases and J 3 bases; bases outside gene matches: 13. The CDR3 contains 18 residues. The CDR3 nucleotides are TGTGCCAGCAGCCCTCCCGGGACTAGCGGGCCCGCGGAAGAGACCCAGTACTTC. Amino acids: CASSPPGTSGPAEETQYF.

CDR3: CASSGTGRNTIYF. The CDR3 region has the DNA TGTGCCAGCAGCGGGACAGGGAGAAACACCATATATTTT. This chain uses TRBV9 with TRBJ1-3, with TRBD1 matching 8 bases. Germline trimming cut 3 bases from V and 5 bases from J; bases unmatched to any gene: 1. The CDR3 totals 13 residues. Germline V CDR1 and CDR2: SGDLS, YYNGEE.

This CDR3 is CASKGDRVMGGYTF. The CDR3 bases are TGTGCCAGCAAAGGGGACAGGGTGATGGGCGGCTACACCTTC. This chain connects TRBV7-9 to TRBJ1-2; TRBD1 agrees at 9 bases. This CDR3 contains 14 residues. V was clipped by 7 bases and J by 8 bases; unmatched bases: 11. The germline CDR1 and CDR2 sequences are SEHNR and FQNEAQ (reference sequence).

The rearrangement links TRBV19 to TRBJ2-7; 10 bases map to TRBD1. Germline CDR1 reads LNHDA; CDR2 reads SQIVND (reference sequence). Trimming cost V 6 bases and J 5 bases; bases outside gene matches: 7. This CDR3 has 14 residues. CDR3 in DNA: TGTGCCAGTAGGCGACGACAGGGGGCCAACGAGCAGTACTTC. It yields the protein CASRRRQGANEQYF. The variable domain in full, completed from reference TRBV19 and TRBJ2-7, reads DGGITQSPKYLFRKEGQNVTLSCEQNLNHDAMYWYRQDPGQGLRLIYYSQIVNDFQKGDIAEGYSVSREKKESFPLTVTSAQKNPTAFYLCASRRRQGANEQYFGPGTRLTVT.

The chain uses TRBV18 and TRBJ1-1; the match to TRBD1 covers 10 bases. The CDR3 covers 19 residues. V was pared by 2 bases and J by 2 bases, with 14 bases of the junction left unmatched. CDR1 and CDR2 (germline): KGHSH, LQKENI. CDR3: CASSPAGTGVFASNTEAFF. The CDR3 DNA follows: TGTGCCAGCTCACCAGCCGGGACAGGGGTTTTTGCGAGCAACACTGAAGCTTTCTTT.

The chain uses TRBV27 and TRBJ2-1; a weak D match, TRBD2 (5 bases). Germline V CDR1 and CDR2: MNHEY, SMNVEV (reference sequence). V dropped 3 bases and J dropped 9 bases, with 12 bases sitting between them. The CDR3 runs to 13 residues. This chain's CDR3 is CASSLRVIGEQFF. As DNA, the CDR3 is TGTGCCAGCAGTTTGAGGGTGATTGGTGAGCAGTTCTTC.

CDR3: CSVGLETQYF. The CDR3 DNA sequence: TGCAGTGTTGGACTAGAGACCCAGTACTTC. The chain links TRBV20-1 to TRBJ2-5; maybe TRBD2 (5 bases). The CDR3 consists of 10 residues. Per the germline V gene, CDR1 is DFQATT and CDR2 is SNEGSKA (reference sequence). V lost 7 bases and J lost 4, with 7 bases in between.